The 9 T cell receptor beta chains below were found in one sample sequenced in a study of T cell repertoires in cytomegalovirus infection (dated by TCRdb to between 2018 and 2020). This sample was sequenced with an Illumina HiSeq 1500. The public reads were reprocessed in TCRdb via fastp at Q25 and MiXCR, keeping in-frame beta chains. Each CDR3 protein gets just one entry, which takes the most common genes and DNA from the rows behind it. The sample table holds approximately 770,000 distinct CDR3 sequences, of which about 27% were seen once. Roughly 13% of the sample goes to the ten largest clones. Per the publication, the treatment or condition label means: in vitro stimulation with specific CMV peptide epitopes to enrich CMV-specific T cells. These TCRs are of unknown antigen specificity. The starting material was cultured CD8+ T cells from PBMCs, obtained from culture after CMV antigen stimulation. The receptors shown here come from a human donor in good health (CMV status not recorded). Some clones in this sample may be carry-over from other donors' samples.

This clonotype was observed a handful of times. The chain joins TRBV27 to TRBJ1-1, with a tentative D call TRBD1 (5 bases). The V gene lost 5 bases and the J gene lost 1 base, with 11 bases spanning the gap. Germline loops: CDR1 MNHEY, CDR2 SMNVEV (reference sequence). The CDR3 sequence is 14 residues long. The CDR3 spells CASSAGRANTEAFF. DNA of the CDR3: TGTGCCAGCAGTGCAGGCAGGGCGAACACTGAAGCTTTCTTT.

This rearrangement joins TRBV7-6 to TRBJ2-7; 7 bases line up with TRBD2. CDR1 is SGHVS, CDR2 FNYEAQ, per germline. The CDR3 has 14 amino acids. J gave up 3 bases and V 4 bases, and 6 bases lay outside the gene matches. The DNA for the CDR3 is TGTGCCAGCAGCTACAATGGACTAGTCTACGAGCAGTACTTC. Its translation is CASSYNGLVYEQYF.

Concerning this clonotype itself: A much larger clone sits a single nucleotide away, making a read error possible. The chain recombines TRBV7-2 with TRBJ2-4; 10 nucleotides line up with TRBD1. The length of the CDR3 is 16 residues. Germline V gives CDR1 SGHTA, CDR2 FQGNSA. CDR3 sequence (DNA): TGTGTCAGCAGCCCGGGACAGGGGAACTTAAAAAACATTCAGTACTTC. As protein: CVSSPGQGNLKNIQYF.

Here the CDR3 DNA reads TGTGCCAGCAGCTTGGACAGGCTTAATTACACCTTC. Protein: CASSLDRLNYTF. This rearrangement joins TRBV5-4 to TRBJ1-2; possibly TRBD1 for D (5 bases). Trimming removed 0 bases from V and 11 bases from J, with 11 bases in between. This CDR3 is 12 amino acids long. Germline V lookup: CDR1 SGHNT, CDR2 YYREEE (reference sequence).

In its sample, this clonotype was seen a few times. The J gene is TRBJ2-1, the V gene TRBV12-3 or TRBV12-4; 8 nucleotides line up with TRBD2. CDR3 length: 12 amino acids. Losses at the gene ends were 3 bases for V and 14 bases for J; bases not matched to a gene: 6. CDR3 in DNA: TGTGCCAGCAGTTTTAGCGGGGACCCGGAGTTCTTC. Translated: CASSFSGDPEFF.

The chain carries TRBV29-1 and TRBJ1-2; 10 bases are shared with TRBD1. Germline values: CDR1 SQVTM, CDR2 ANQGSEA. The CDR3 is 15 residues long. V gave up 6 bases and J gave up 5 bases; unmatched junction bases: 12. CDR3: CSVPSRDRGRYGYTF. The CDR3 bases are TGCAGCGTGCCTTCCCGGGACAGGGGACGTTATGGCTACACCTTC.

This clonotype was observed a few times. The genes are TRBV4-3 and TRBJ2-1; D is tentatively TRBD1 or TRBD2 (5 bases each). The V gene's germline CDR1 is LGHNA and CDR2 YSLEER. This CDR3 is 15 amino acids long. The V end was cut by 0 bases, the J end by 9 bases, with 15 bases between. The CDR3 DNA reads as TGCGCCAGCAGCCAAGATGGGGCTAGCTATAGTGAGCAGTTCTTC. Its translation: CASSQDGASYSEQFF.

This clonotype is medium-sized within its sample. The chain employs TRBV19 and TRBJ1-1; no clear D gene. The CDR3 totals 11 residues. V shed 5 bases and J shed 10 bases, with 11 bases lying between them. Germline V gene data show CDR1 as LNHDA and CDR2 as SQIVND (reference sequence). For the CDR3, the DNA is TGTGCCAGTAGTCGGGCAGTTCTAGCTTTCTTT. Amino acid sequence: CASSRAVLAFF.

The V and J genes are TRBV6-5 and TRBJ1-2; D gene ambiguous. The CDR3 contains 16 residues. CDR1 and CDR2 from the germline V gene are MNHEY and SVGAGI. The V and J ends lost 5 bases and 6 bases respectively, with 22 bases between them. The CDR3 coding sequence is TGTGCCAGCAGTCCTTACTTAGGGAGTAAGGAGGATGGCTACACCTTC. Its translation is CASSPYLGSKEDGYTF.